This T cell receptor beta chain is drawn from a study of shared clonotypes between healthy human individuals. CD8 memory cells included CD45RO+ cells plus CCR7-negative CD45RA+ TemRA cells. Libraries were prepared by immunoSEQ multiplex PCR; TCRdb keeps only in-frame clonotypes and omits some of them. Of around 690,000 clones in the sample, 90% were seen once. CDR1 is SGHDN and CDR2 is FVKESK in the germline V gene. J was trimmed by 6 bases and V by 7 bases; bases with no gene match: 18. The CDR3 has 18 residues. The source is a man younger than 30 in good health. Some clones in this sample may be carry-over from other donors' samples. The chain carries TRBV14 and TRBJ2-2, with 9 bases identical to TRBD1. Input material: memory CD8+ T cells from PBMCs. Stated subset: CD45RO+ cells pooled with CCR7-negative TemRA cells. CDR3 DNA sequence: TGTGCCAGCAAACTACCCCCCGGGGGACAGGGTCCCTCCGGGGAGCTGTTTTTT. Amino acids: CASKLPPGGQGPSGELFF. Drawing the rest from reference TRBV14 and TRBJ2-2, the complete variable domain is EAGVTQFPSHSVIEKGQTVTLRCDPISGHDNLYWYRRVMGKEIKFLLHFVKESKQDESGMPNNRFLAERTGGTYSTLKVQPAELEDSGVYFCASKLPPGGQGPSGELFFGEGSRLTVL.